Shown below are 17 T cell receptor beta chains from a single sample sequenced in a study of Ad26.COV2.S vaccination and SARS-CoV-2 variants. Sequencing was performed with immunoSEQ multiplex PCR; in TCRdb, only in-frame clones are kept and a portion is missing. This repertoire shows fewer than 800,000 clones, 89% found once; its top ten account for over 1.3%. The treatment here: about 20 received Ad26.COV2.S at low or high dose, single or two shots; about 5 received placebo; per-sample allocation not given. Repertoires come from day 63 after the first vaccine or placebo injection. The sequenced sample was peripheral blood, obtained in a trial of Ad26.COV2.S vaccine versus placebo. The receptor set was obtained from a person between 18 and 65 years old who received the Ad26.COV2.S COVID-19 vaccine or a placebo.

The CDR3 nucleotides read TGTGCCAGCAGTAGGTCCCCGGGACAGGGGGCAACTAATGAAAAACTGTTTTTT. Its translation: CASSRSPGQGATNEKLFF. The chain employs TRBV5-4 and TRBJ1-4; 11 positions agree with TRBD1. The J segment lost 0 bases and the V segment lost 5 bases, leaving 9 bases of the junction unmatched. The germline V gene has CDR1 SGHNT and CDR2 YYREEE (reference sequence). This CDR3 spans 18 amino acids.

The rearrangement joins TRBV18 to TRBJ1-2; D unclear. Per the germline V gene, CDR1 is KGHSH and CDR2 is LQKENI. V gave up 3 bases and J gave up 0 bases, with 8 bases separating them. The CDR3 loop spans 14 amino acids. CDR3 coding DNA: TGTGCCAGCTCACCGGCTGCCCCTAACTATGGCTACACCTTC. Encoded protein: CASSPAAPNYGYTF.

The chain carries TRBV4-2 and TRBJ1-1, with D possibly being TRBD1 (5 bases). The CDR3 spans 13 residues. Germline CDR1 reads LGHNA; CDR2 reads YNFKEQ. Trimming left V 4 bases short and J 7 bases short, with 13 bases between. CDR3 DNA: TGTGCCAGCAGCCGCCAGAGGGACGGTGAAGCTTTCTTT. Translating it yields CASSRQRDGEAFF.

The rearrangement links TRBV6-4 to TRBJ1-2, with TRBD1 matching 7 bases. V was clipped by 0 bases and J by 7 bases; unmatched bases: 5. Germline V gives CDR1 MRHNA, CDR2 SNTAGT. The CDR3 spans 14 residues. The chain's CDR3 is CASSDSEGAFGYTF. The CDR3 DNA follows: TGTGCCAGCAGTGACTCGGAGGGGGCTTTTGGCTACACCTTC.

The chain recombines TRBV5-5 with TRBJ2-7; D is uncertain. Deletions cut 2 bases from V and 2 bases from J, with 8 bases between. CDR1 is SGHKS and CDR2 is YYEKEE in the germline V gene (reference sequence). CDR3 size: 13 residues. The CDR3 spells CASSFPETYEQYF. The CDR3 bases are TGTGCCAGCAGCTTCCCGGAAACCTACGAGCAGTACTTC.

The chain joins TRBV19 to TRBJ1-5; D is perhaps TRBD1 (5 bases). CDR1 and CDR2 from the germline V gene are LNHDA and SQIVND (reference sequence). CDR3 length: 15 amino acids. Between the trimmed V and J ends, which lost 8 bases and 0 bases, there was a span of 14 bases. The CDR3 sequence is CASWSRDFSNQPQHF. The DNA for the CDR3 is TGTGCCAGTTGGAGCAGGGATTTTAGCAATCAGCCCCAGCATTTT.

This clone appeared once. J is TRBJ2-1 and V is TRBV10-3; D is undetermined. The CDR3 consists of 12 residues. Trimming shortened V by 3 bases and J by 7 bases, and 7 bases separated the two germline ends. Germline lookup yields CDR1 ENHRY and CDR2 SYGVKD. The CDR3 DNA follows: TGTGCCATCAGTGAATACGGGAATGAGCAGTTCTTC. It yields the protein CAISEYGNEQFF.

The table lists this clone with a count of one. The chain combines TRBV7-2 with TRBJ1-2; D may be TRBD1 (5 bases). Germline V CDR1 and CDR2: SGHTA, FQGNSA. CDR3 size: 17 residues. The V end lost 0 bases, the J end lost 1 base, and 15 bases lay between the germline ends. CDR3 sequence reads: CASSLAGRGGINYGYTF. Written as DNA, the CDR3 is TGTGCCAGCAGCTTAGCTGGTAGGGGTGGGATTAACTATGGCTACACCTTC.

CDR3 nucleotide sequence: TGTGCCAGCAGCCAAAGCCGAGGCGGGTCTGGCTACACCTTC. Translating it yields CASSQSRGGSGYTF. V is TRBV4-2 and J is TRBJ1-2, with D unclear. The V gene lost 2 bases and the J gene lost 7 bases, with 14 bases spanning the gap. Germline V gene sequence: CDR1 LGHNA, CDR2 YNFKEQ. The CDR3 has 14 amino acids.

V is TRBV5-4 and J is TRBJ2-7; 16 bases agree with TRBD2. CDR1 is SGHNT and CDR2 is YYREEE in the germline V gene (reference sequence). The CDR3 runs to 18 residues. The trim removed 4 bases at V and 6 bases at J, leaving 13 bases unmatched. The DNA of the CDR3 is TGTGCCAGCAGCGGGGGACTAGCGGGAGGGACCCTGGATTTCGAGCAGTACTTC. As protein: CASSGGLAGGTLDFEQYF.

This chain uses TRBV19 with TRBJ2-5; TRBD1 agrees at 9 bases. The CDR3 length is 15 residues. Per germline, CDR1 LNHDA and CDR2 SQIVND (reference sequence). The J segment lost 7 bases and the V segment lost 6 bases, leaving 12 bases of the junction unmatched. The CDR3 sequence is CASSSPGTGSVTQYF. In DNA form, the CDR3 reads TGTGCCAGTAGCTCTCCCGGGACAGGGAGTGTGACCCAGTACTTC.

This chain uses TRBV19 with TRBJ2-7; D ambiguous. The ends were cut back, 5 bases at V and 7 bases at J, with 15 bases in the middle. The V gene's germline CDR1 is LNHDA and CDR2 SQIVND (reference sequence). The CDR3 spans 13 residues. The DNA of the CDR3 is TGTGCCAGTAGTTTCAGCCCGCGACTGGAGCAGTACTTC. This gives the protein CASSFSPRLEQYF.

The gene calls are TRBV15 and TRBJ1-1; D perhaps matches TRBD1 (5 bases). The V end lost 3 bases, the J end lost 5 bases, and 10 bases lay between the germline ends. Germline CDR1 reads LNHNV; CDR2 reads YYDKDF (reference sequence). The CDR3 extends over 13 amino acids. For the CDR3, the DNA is TGTGCCACCAGCAGGGGCCCAGGGACTGAAGCTTTCTTT. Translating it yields CATSRGPGTEAFF.

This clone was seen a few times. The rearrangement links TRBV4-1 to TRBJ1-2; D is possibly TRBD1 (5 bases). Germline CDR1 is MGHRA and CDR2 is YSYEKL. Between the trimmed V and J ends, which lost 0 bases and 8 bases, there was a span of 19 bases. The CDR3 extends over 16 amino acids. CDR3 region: CASSQEGPAGMEGYTF. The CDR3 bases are TGCGCCAGCAGCCAAGAGGGCCCGGCAGGGATGGAAGGCTACACCTTC.

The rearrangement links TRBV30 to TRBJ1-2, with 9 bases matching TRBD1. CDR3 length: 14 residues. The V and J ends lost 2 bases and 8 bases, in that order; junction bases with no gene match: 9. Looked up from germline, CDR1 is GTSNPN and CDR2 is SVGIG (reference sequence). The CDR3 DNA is TGTGCCTGGAGTTCCCCCGGGACAGGGCGAGGCTACACCTTC. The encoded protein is CAWSSPGTGRGYTF.

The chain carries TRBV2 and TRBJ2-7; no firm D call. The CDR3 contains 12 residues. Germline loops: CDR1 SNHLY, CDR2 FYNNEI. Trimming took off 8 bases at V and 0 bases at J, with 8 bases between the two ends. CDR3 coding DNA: TGTGCCAGCTCTATTAGCTCCTACGAGCAGTACTTC. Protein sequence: CASSISSYEQYF.

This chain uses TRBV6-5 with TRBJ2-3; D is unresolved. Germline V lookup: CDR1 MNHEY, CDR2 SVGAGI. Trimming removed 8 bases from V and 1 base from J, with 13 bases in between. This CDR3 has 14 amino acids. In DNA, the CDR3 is TGTGCCAGCCTGCCCCTGTTGGGCACAGATACGCAGTATTTT. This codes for CASLPLLGTDTQYF.